A selection of T cell receptor beta chains follows, all from one sample in a study of blood T cell repertoires in COVID-19. Assay used: immunoSEQ multiplex PCR; TCRdb lists only in-frame clones, some missing. The sample contains tens of thousands of clones, 86% of which appear only once. The sequenced sample consisted of peripheral blood. Source of these receptors: a human donor in a cohort sampled during active COVID-19. Each CDR3 is given with its conserved first and last residue. Each record gives: D gene, J gene, V gene, clone size, CDR3 DNA, CDR3 protein. A D gene is named only where the DNA matches it firmly. The size field is filled for only some rows; it gives once, few, many or a size class.

d_call: TRBD1
j_call: TRBJ1-1
v_call: TRBV5-6
clone_size: once
cdr3_nt: TGTGCCAGCAGCTCCGGGACAGTAGACACTGAAGCTTTCTTT
cdr3_aa: CASSSGTVDTEAFF

d_call: TRBD2
j_call: TRBJ2-1
v_call: TRBV3-1/TRBV3-2
clone_size: once
cdr3_nt: TGTGCCAGCAGCCAGGGACTAGCGGGGTGGAGTGAGCAGTTCTTC
cdr3_aa: CASSQGLAGWSEQFF

d_call: NA
j_call: TRBJ2-7
v_call: TRBV28
clone_size: NA
cdr3_nt: TGTGCCAGCGTAGCAGACAGCCCCTTCTTAATCTCCTACGAGCAGTACTTC
cdr3_aa: CASVADSPFLISYEQYF

d_call: TRBD2
j_call: TRBJ2-1
v_call: TRBV6-2/TRBV6-3
clone_size: once
cdr3_nt: TGTGCCAGCAGTTATTCTCCAGCGGGGGGGTTATACAATGAGCAGTTCTTC
cdr3_aa: CASSYSPAGGLYNEQFF

d_call: TRBD2
j_call: TRBJ2-3
v_call: TRBV7-2
clone_size: NA
cdr3_nt: TGTGCCAGCAGCTTTAGCGGGAGTGGGCTAAGCACAGATACGCAGTATTTT
cdr3_aa: CASSFSGSGLSTDTQYF

d_call: NA
j_call: TRBJ2-2
v_call: TRBV18
clone_size: NA
cdr3_nt: TGTGCCAGCTCCGCTTCAGGGGACACCGGGGAGCTGTTTTTT
cdr3_aa: CASSASGDTGELFF

d_call: TRBD1
j_call: TRBJ1-1
v_call: TRBV7-8
clone_size: once
cdr3_nt: TGTGCCAGCAGCACACAGGGGATGGAAACTGAAGCTTTCTTT
cdr3_aa: CASSTQGMETEAFF

d_call: NA
j_call: TRBJ1-2
v_call: TRBV4-1
clone_size: NA
cdr3_nt: TGCGCCAGCAGCCAAGAGGCAGGGTTGGGCTATGGCTACACCTTC
cdr3_aa: CASSQEAGLGYGYTF

d_call: NA
j_call: TRBJ2-7
v_call: TRBV7-2
clone_size: NA
cdr3_nt: TGTGCCAGCAGCTTAGTTGTGGGGGGGCATGACGAGCAGTACTTC
cdr3_aa: CASSLVVGGHDEQYF

d_call: TRBD2
j_call: TRBJ2-1
v_call: TRBV24-1
clone_size: few
cdr3_nt: TGTGCCACCAGTGATAACGGGAGACTAGCAGGCAATGAGCAGTTCTTC
cdr3_aa: CATSDNGRLAGNEQFF

d_call: NA
j_call: TRBJ1-6
v_call: TRBV18
clone_size: NA
cdr3_nt: TGTGCCAGCTCACCGAATAAGGAGGCGGCACCCCTCCACTTT
cdr3_aa: CASSPNKEAAPLHF

d_call: TRBD1
j_call: TRBJ1-5
v_call: TRBV7-9
clone_size: NA
cdr3_nt: TGTGCCAGCACGTTGACAGGGGGAGGCCAGCCCCAGCATTTT
cdr3_aa: CASTLTGGGQPQHF

d_call: TRBD2
j_call: TRBJ2-3
v_call: TRBV18
clone_size: NA
cdr3_nt: TGTGCCAGCTCCCCGTGGGCTAGCGGGCAAACAGATACGCAGTATTTT
cdr3_aa: CASSPWASGQTDTQYF

d_call: TRBD2
j_call: TRBJ2-7
v_call: TRBV5-1
clone_size: once
cdr3_nt: TGCGCCAGCAGCTTATGGACTAGCGGGGGGGCCGCCGAGCAGTACTTC
cdr3_aa: CASSLWTSGGAAEQYF

d_call: NA
j_call: TRBJ1-5
v_call: TRBV19
clone_size: NA
cdr3_nt: TGTGCCAGTAGTATAGAAGGGGGGGGGTCAAATCAGCCCCAGCATTTT
cdr3_aa: CASSIEGGGSNQPQHF

d_call: TRBD1
j_call: TRBJ1-1
v_call: TRBV19
clone_size: NA
cdr3_nt: TGTGCCAGTAGTGCCCAGGGGGCGCTTACTGAAGCTTTCTTT
cdr3_aa: CASSAQGALTEAFF

d_call: TRBD2
j_call: TRBJ2-5
v_call: TRBV10-3
clone_size: NA
cdr3_nt: TGTGCCATCAGTGAGGGACTAGTCTTCCAAGAGACCCAGTACTTC
cdr3_aa: CAISEGLVFQETQYF

d_call: NA
j_call: TRBJ2-1
v_call: TRBV19
clone_size: NA
cdr3_nt: TGTGCCAGTAGTATAGTTCAGGGTGGGATATACAATGAGCAGTTCTTC
cdr3_aa: CASSIVQGGIYNEQFF

d_call: TRBD1
j_call: TRBJ2-2
v_call: TRBV20-1
clone_size: NA
cdr3_nt: TGCAGTGCTAGTGCGACCGGGACAGGGTTCTACGGGGAGCTGTTTTTT
cdr3_aa: CSASATGTGFYGELFF

d_call: TRBD1
j_call: TRBJ1-1
v_call: TRBV6-5
clone_size: NA
cdr3_nt: TGTGCCAGCAGGATAACGGGACAGGGGAGCACTGAAGCTTTCTTT
cdr3_aa: CASRITGQGSTEAFF

d_call: NA
j_call: TRBJ2-7
v_call: TRBV28
clone_size: NA
cdr3_nt: TGTGCCAGCAGTTTCGGGGTGGTCTACGAGCAGTACTTC
cdr3_aa: CASSFGVVYEQYF

d_call: NA
j_call: TRBJ1-5
v_call: TRBV2
clone_size: NA
cdr3_nt: TGTGCCAGCAGGATGGGGAGGGACCCCCAGCATTTT
cdr3_aa: CASRMGRDPQHF

d_call: NA
j_call: TRBJ1-4
v_call: TRBV10-3
clone_size: NA
cdr3_nt: TGTGCCATCAGTAAGACATCTGAAACTAATGAAAAACTGTTTTTT
cdr3_aa: CAISKTSETNEKLFF

d_call: TRBD2
j_call: TRBJ2-7
v_call: TRBV3-1/TRBV3-2
clone_size: NA
cdr3_nt: TGTGCCAGCAGCCCACTAGCGGGGGGCTCCTACGAGCAGTACTTC
cdr3_aa: CASSPLAGGSYEQYF

d_call: TRBD1
j_call: TRBJ2-7
v_call: TRBV27
clone_size: NA
cdr3_nt: TGTGCCAGCAGTTACAGGGGCAGCTCCTACGAGCAGTACTTC
cdr3_aa: CASSYRGSSYEQYF

d_call: NA
j_call: TRBJ1-1
v_call: TRBV6-5
clone_size: NA
cdr3_nt: TGTGCCAGCAGGGGACTCCGGGACACTGAAGCTTTCTTT
cdr3_aa: CASRGLRDTEAFF

d_call: TRBD2
j_call: TRBJ2-7
v_call: TRBV2
clone_size: few
cdr3_nt: TGTGCCAGCAGTCCTCGACTAGCGGGGGAACATTTGCAGGGCTACGAGCAGTACTTC
cdr3_aa: CASSPRLAGEHLQGYEQYF